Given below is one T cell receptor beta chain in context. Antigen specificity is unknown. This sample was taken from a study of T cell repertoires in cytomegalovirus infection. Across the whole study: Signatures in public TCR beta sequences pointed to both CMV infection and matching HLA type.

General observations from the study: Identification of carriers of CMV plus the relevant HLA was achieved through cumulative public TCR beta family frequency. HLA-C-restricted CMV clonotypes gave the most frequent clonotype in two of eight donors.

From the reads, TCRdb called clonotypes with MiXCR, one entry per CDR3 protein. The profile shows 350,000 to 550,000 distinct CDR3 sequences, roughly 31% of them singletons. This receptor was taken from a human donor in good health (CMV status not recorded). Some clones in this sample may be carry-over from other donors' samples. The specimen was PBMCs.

The CDR3 loop reads CASSSHTATNEKLFF. CDR3 DNA sequence: TGTGCCAGCTCAAGTCACACCGCAACTAATGAAAAACTGTTTTTT. The rearrangement joins TRBV18 to TRBJ1-4; D unresolved. CDR1 is KGHSH, CDR2 LQKENI, per germline. V was clipped by 5 bases and J by 0 bases, with 10 bases between them. The CDR3 contains 15 residues.